What follows is one TCR beta chain and its context. The data are from a study of T cells in Graves' hyperthyroidism and ophthalmopathy. This CDR3 spans 16 amino acids. CDR1 is SGHRS, CDR2 YFSETQ, per germline. Trimming stripped 5 bases from V and 3 bases from J, with 18 bases between. RNA transcripts served as the template for amplifying TCR beta CDR3 regions. HTBI primers were the set used in a first-round RT-PCR of the TCR CDR3. TCRdb re-called the multiplex PCR reads with MiXCR, one entry per CDR3 protein. The sample shows 250,000 or so distinct CDR3 sequences, less than 15% of them seen only once. The chain uses TRBV5-1 and TRBJ2-1, with D maybe TRBD2 (6 bases). This clonotype was obtained from a middle-aged woman with Graves' hyperthyroidism that later progressed to Graves' ophthalmopathy. The sequencing sample was made of blood. CDR3 amino acids: CASSFIAGTVYNEQFF. In DNA, the CDR3 is TGCGCCAGCAGTTTTATCGCCGGGACTGTCTACAATGAGCAGTTCTTC.